Each of the 18 T cell receptor beta chains below was sequenced from the same sample in a study of human T cells and chemical hapten exposure. Time point specified: patch test 3, about 24 weeks after DPC sensitization. Treatment given: therapeutic diphenylcyclopropenone sensitization with weekly scalp DPC. TCRdb processed the RACE reads anew with MiXCR; each CDR3 protein has one entry. Of about 190,000 distinct CDR3 sequences in the sample, around a quarter were seen once. Sequencing was performed on whole blood, taken in connection with sensitization to the hapten diphenylcyclopropenone (DPC). These receptors came from a woman in her 40s with alopecia areata. Some clones in this sample may be carry-over from other donors' samples.

This clonotype was counted a few times. The V gene is TRBV5-1, the J gene TRBJ2-1; D call uncertain. The V gene lost 5 bases and the J gene lost 8 bases, with 17 bases spanning the gap. Germline CDR1 SGHRS, CDR2 YFSETQ. CDR3 length equals 14 residues. The DNA for the CDR3 is TGCGCCAGCAGTTATCCGGACGTCCCCGATGAGCAGTTCTTC. Translating it yields CASSYPDVPDEQFF. Complete variable domain (other parts from reference TRBV5-1 and TRBJ2-1): KAGVTQTPRYLIKTRGQQVTLSCSPISGHRSVSWYQQTPGQGLQFLFEYFSETQRNKGNFPGRFSGRQFSNSRSEMNVSTLELGDSALYLCASSYPDVPDEQFFGPGTRLTVL.

This clonotype was seen only a few times. V is TRBV28 and J is TRBJ2-5; TRBD2 matches at 9 bases. The CDR3 consists of 16 residues. Germline V gives CDR1 MDHEN, CDR2 SYDVKM. V gave up 5 bases and J gave up 5 bases; unmatched junction bases: 12. The CDR3 DNA sequence: TGTGCCAGCAGTCCCTGGGGTAGCGGGAGCTCGGAGACCCAGTACTTC. Amino acid sequence: CASSPWGSGSSETQYF.

V gene TRBV29-1 combines with J gene TRBJ1-3, with D possibly matching TRBD1 (6 bases). The CDR3 has 15 amino acids. V lost 5 bases, J lost 0 bases, and 14 bases lay in between. The V gene's germline CDR1 is SQVTM and CDR2 ANQGSEA. CDR3 bases: TGCAGCGTTACTACAGGGATTTACTCTGGAAACACCATATATTTT. Its translation: CSVTTGIYSGNTIYF.

The V call is TRBV7-8, the J call TRBJ2-1; 9 bases match TRBD1. After removal of 5 bases from V and 2 bases from J, the junction contained 4 bases not matched to a gene. Germline CDR1 reads SGHVS; CDR2 reads FQNEAQ. The CDR3 has 15 amino acids. CDR3 sequence (DNA): TGTGCCAGCAGCCCCCGACAGGGGGCCTACAATGAGCAGTTCTTC. Residues: CASSPRQGAYNEQFF.

This clonotype was seen a few times. V is TRBV6-4 and J is TRBJ2-1; TRBD1 or TRBD2 may be the D gene (6 bases each). Looked up from germline, CDR1 is MRHNA and CDR2 is SNTAGT. V shed 3 bases and J shed 1 base, with 10 bases lying between them. This CDR3 contains 15 residues. The CDR3, as DNA: TGTGCCAGCAGTGAGCGAGGGGGGTCCTACAATGAGCAGTTCTTC. This sequence encodes CASSERGGSYNEQFF.

The chain links TRBV6-2 or TRBV6-3 to TRBJ2-7, with D perhaps TRBD1 (6 bases). The CDR3 covers 15 residues. Between the trimmed V and J ends, which lost 6 bases and 0 bases, there was a span of 15 bases. The germline V gene has CDR1 MNHEY and CDR2 SVGEGT. Here the CDR3 reads CASRPGTSNSYEQYF. CDR3 in DNA: TGTGCCAGCAGACCAGGGACATCCAACTCCTACGAGCAGTACTTC.

In its sample, this clonotype was seen a few times. The chain recombines TRBV25-1 with TRBJ2-7; D gene uncertain. Germline CDR1 and CDR2: MGHDK and SYGVNS. Trimming pared 0 bases from V and 5 bases from J, leaving 11 bases between. CDR3 size: 14 residues. The CDR3 loop reads CASSEYGNFNEQYF. DNA for the CDR3: TGTGCCAGCAGTGAATATGGGAATTTCAACGAGCAGTACTTC.

This chain joins TRBV20-1 and TRBJ2-7; the match to TRBD1 covers 7 bases. This CDR3 spans 13 amino acids. The trim removed 5 bases at V and 4 bases at J, leaving 8 bases unmatched. The germline V gene encodes CDR1 DFQATT and CDR2 SNEGSKA (reference sequence). This CDR3 is CSAVDRPGYEQYF. The CDR3, as DNA: TGCAGTGCTGTGGACAGGCCGGGATACGAGCAGTACTTC.

Only a few counts were recorded for this clonotype. V and J are TRBV3-1 and TRBJ1-1; the D is unclear. In germline, CDR1 is LGHDT, CDR2 YNNKEL (reference sequence). The CDR3 contains 15 residues. V was trimmed by 2 bases and J by 1 base, leaving 11 bases between them. The CDR3 sequence: CASSQLASRNTEAFF. DNA for the CDR3: TGTGCCAGCAGCCAACTCGCATCTAGGAACACTGAAGCTTTCTTT.

CDR3 loop: CAISQPGLAIDTQYF. The CDR3 nucleotides read TGTGCCATCAGTCAACCGGGACTTGCGATTGATACGCAGTATTTT. J is TRBJ2-3 and V is TRBV10-3; D might be TRBD2 (6 bases). The CDR3 is 15 amino acids. CDR1 and CDR2 from the germline V gene are ENHRY and SYGVKD. V was trimmed by 5 bases and J by 6 bases, leaving 18 bases between them.

The genes are TRBV6-1 and TRBJ2-3; no firm D call. CDR3 length: 15 amino acids. Trimming left V 2 bases short and J 5 bases short, with 14 bases between. In germline, CDR1 is MNHNS, CDR2 SASEGT. The CDR3 reads CASSEFRVHGDTQYF. CDR3 DNA sequence: TGTGCCAGCAGTGAATTTAGGGTTCATGGAGATACGCAGTATTTT.

This clonotype has ten or more counts. V gene TRBV11-1 combines with J gene TRBJ2-7; 14 bases are a match to TRBD2. V was clipped by 3 bases and J by 2 bases; unmatched bases: 3. The CDR3 loop spans 16 amino acids. Germline V gene data show CDR1 as SGHAT and CDR2 as FQDESV (reference sequence). CDR3 nucleotides: TGTGCCAGCAGCTTGGGACTAGCGGGAGACACCTACGAGCAGTACTTC. It codes for CASSLGLAGDTYEQYF.

This clonotype was detected a few times. The gene calls are TRBV7-9 and TRBJ1-1; no reliable D call. From germline, CDR1 is SEHNR and CDR2 FQNEAQ (reference sequence). The CDR3 contains 12 residues. Trimming removed 4 bases from V and 8 bases from J, with 11 bases in between. CDR3 sequence: CASSSLTAEAFF. In DNA, the CDR3 is TGTGCCAGCAGCTCCCTTACCGCCGAAGCTTTCTTT.

The chain carries TRBV3-1 and TRBJ2-7, with 7 positions matching TRBD2. This CDR3 is 12 amino acids long. Germline V gene sequence: CDR1 LGHDT, CDR2 YNNKEL (reference sequence). J gave up 3 bases and V 4 bases, and 0 bases lay outside the gene matches. The CDR3 here is CASSRDYYEQYF. CDR3 nucleotide sequence: TGTGCCAGCAGCCGGGACTACTACGAGCAGTACTTC.

CDR3 sequence: CASSSPGTEFVREQYF. The CDR3 DNA sequence: TGTGCCAGCAGTTCTCCTGGGACAGAGTTTGTTCGCGAGCAGTACTTC. This chain links TRBV28 with TRBJ2-7; 7 nucleotides line up with TRBD1. This CDR3 is built from 16 residues. In germline, CDR1 is MDHEN, CDR2 SYDVKM. Trimming cost V 4 bases and J 6 bases; bases outside gene matches: 15.

This clonotype was found many times. The J gene is TRBJ2-1, the V gene TRBV6-5; TRBD1 is a possible D gene (5 bases). The CDR3 totals 15 residues. CDR1 MNHEY and CDR2 SVGAGI come from the germline V gene. Trimming stripped 2 bases from V and 0 bases from J, with 8 bases between. The CDR3 here is CASSYGASSYNEQFF. DNA for the CDR3: TGTGCCAGCAGTTACGGGGCGAGCTCCTACAATGAGCAGTTCTTC.

This chain connects TRBV7-2 to TRBJ2-1; D gene unclear. Germline V lookup: CDR1 SGHTA, CDR2 FQGNSA. The V gene lost 2 bases and the J gene lost 1 base, with 6 bases spanning the gap. The CDR3 spans 14 residues. CDR3 loop: CASSLQASYNEQFF. In nucleotides, the CDR3 is TGTGCCAGCAGCTTACAGGCATCCTACAATGAGCAGTTCTTC.

There are a few counts of this clonotype. The chain links TRBV12-3 or TRBV12-4 to TRBJ2-1; 8 bases fit TRBD2. V lost 4 bases and J lost 4; bases outside the gene matches: 6. The CDR3 has 15 residues. CDR3 coding DNA: TGTGCCAGCAGTTCTGGGACTAGGGTTTACAATGAGCAGTTCTTC. Protein sequence: CASSSGTRVYNEQFF.